The 6 T cell receptor beta chains presented below share a single source sample, sequenced in a study of identical twins. TCRdb reanalysed the 5' RACE reads using MiXCR and keeps one entry per CDR3 protein. The table has a few hundred thousand distinct CDR3 sequences, 6.5% to 8% seen once. This sample was shared with a second study, whose subject was T cells expressing NK-cell markers.

The sample consisted of CD8+ T cells sorted from blood. The receptors stem from a woman aged 18-29 years in good health.

In this sample, this clonotype turned up a few times. The J gene is TRBJ2-3, the V gene TRBV11-2, with D unclear. The germline V gene has CDR1 SGHAT and CDR2 FQNNGV. V dropped 1 base and J dropped 1 base, with 6 bases sitting between them. This CDR3 region has 14 residues. The CDR3 DNA sequence: TGTGCCAGCAGCTTAGGTCCAGGCACAGATACGCAGTATTTT. This translates into CASSLGPGTDTQYF.

This clonotype was found many times. This sequence joins TRBV7-9 and TRBJ1-1, with a weak D call TRBD1 (5 bases). Germline-derived CDR1 and CDR2 are SEHNR and FQNEAQ (reference sequence). The V end lost 7 bases, the J end lost 1 base, and 16 bases lay between the germline ends. This CDR3 comprises 15 residues. The CDR3 region has the DNA TGTGCCAGCACCTACCCCCGAGGGACGAACACTGAAGCTTTCTTT. Encoded protein: CASTYPRGTNTEAFF.

J is TRBJ2-1 and V is TRBV6-1, with 11 nucleotides matching TRBD2. CDR1 and CDR2 from the germline V gene are MNHNS and SASEGT. Germline trimming cut 3 bases from V and 4 bases from J; bases unmatched to any gene: 5. The CDR3 spans 16 residues. CDR3 sequence reads: CASSESSGGPYNEQFF. The CDR3 bases are TGTGCCAGCAGTGAGTCTAGCGGGGGGCCATACAATGAGCAGTTCTTC.

This rearrangement joins TRBV15 to TRBJ2-4; TRBD2 might be the D (7 bases). Germline loops: CDR1 LNHNV, CDR2 YYDKDF (reference sequence). V was cut by 0 bases and J by 4 bases, with 13 bases left in between. This CDR3 spans 16 amino acids. The CDR3 DNA sequence: TGTGCCACCAGCAGAGATTCGAGGGGGGGGAAAAACATTCAGTACTTC. Translation: CATSRDSRGGKNIQYF. Complete variable domain (other parts from reference TRBV15 and TRBJ2-4): DAMVIQNPRYQVTQFGKPVTLSCSQTLNHNVMYWYQQKSSQAPKLLFHYYDKDFNNEADTPDNFQSRRPNTSFCFLDIRSPGLGDTAMYLCATSRDSRGGKNIQYFGAGTRLSVL.

The table lists this clonotype with many counts. This chain uses TRBV5-1 with TRBJ2-7; no clear D gene. Trimming cost V 3 bases and J 6 bases, with 19 bases left between them. The CDR3 totals 15 residues. CDR1 and CDR2 (germline): SGHRS, YFSETQ. CDR3 sequence (DNA): TGCGCCAGCAGCTCCTGGATCAGAAGGAAGGGCGAGCAGTACTTC. Translated, it gives CASSSWIRRKGEQYF.

This clonotype was picked up a small number of times. The V call is TRBV7-9, the J call TRBJ2-7, with D possibly being TRBD1 (6 bases). The CDR3 consists of 14 residues. Germline CDR1 is SEHNR and CDR2 is FQNEAQ (reference sequence). V lost 4 bases and J lost 6, with 16 bases in between. Written as DNA, the CDR3 is TGTGCCAGCAGCTCGTCGACAGGTCCTTCCGAGCAGTACTTC. Its protein is CASSSSTGPSEQYF.